The 9 T cell receptor beta chains in this list originate from one sample, sequenced in a study of cytomegalovirus exposure and HLA in healthy donors. Use of 60 Vbeta and 13 Jbeta primers characterized the PCR. The table came from immunoSEQ multiplex PCR; TCRdb's copy has only in-frame clones and leaves some out. The sample contains 100,000 to 150,000 clones, around 78% of which appear only once. Material: PBMCs. Every receptor here comes from a man aged 40-50 years in good health and CMV-seronegative.

This clone was recorded once. The CDR3: CASIKTGSTEAFF. CDR3 DNA: TGTGCCAGCATCAAGACAGGGTCCACTGAAGCTTTCTTT. The V call is TRBV7-9, the J call TRBJ1-1, with TRBD1 identical over 7 bases. Germline CDR1 and CDR2: SEHNR and FQNEAQ (reference sequence). The CDR3 spans 13 residues. The junction had 6 bases not matched to a gene; V was cut back by 7 bases and J by 4 bases.

V gene TRBV28 combines with J gene TRBJ1-6; 7 bases are shared with TRBD1. The CDR3 spans 15 residues. Trimming took 6 bases from V and 5 from J; bases not matched to a gene: 7. Germline loops: CDR1 MDHEN, CDR2 SYDVKM. As DNA, the CDR3 is TGTGCCAGCAGGACAGGGAGACTTAATAATTCACCCCTCCACTTT. This encodes CASRTGRLNNSPLHF.

CDR3: CASSGTSGYEQFF. The CDR3 region has the DNA TGTGCCAGCTCAGGGACTAGCGGTTATGAGCAGTTCTTC. V is TRBV18 and J is TRBJ2-1, with 11 positions matching TRBD2. The CDR3 is made up of 13 amino acids. Per the germline V gene, CDR1 is KGHSH and CDR2 is LQKENI. With V trimmed by 5 bases and J by 8 bases, 2 bases remained unmatched. The full variable domain, with the rest looked up from reference TRBV18 and TRBJ2-1, is NAGVMQNPRHLVRRRGQEARLRCSPMKGHSHVYWYRQLPEEGLKFMVYLQKENIIDESGMPKERFSAEFPKEGPSILRIQQVVRGDSAAYFCASSGTSGYEQFFGPGTRLTVL.

The gene calls are TRBV27 and TRBJ1-5, with unresolved D. The V end was cut by 3 bases, the J end by 4 bases, with 4 bases between. This CDR3 spans 12 amino acids. CDR1 and CDR2 from the germline V gene are MNHEY and SMNVEV (reference sequence). The CDR3 DNA is TGTGCCAGCAGTTTCCAGAATCAGCCCCAGCATTTT. Protein product: CASSFQNQPQHF.

In this sample, this clone turned up a few times. This chain connects TRBV29-1 to TRBJ1-1; the D gene is possibly TRBD1 (6 bases). The CDR3 has 17 amino acids. Germline CDR1 reads SQVTM; CDR2 reads ANQGSEA. V dropped 2 bases and J dropped 0 bases, with 19 bases sitting between them. CDR3 loop: CSVERDRGTLMNTEAFF. The CDR3 DNA sequence: TGCAGCGTTGAACGGGATAGGGGGACCCTAATGAACACTGAAGCTTTCTTT.

This CDR3 reads CASKGQATQPQHF. Written as DNA, the CDR3 is TGTGCCAGCAAGGGACAGGCCACCCAGCCCCAGCATTTT. V is TRBV2 and J is TRBJ1-5, with 8 bases identical to TRBD1. Germline CDR1 SNHLY, CDR2 FYNNEI. The CDR3 has 13 residues. The ends lost 7 bases at V and 7 bases at J; junction bases unmatched: 6.

This chain connects TRBV2 to TRBJ1-4; a possible D gene is TRBD1 (5 bases). Germline CDR1 is SNHLY and CDR2 is FYNNEI. V lost 6 bases to trimming and J lost 8 bases, with 22 bases between them. The CDR3 is 16 amino acids. CDR3 in amino acids: CASRGRDRVSGEKLFF. In DNA form, the CDR3 reads TGTGCCAGCAGGGGCAGGGATCGTGTATCGGGCGAAAAACTGTTTTTT.

The chain employs TRBV5-5 and TRBJ1-1; perhaps TRBD1 as D (6 bases). The CDR3 is 14 residues long. Trimming took 4 bases from V and 5 from J, leaving 15 bases between them. Germline CDR1 and CDR2: SGHKS and YYEKEE (reference sequence). CDR3 nucleotides: TGTGCCAGCAGCCCTCGGACAGAGGAGACTGAAGCTTTCTTT. Translated: CASSPRTEETEAFF. The entire variable domain, with the rest obtained from reference TRBV5-5 and TRBJ1-1, is as follows: DAGVTQSPTHLIKTRGQQVTLRCSPISGHKSVSWYQQVLGQGPQFIFQYYEKEERGRGNFPDRFSARQFPNYSSELNVNALLLGDSALYLCASSPRTEETEAFFGQGTRLTVV.

This chain uses TRBV19 with TRBJ1-2, with D perhaps TRBD1 (6 bases). Germline CDR1 LNHDA, CDR2 SQIVND (reference sequence). The CDR3 length is 12 residues. The V gene lost 7 bases and the J gene lost 4 bases, with 10 bases spanning the gap. CDR3 coding DNA: TGTGCCAGTAAGCGGGGGGCCTATGGCTACACCTTC. It translates to CASKRGAYGYTF.